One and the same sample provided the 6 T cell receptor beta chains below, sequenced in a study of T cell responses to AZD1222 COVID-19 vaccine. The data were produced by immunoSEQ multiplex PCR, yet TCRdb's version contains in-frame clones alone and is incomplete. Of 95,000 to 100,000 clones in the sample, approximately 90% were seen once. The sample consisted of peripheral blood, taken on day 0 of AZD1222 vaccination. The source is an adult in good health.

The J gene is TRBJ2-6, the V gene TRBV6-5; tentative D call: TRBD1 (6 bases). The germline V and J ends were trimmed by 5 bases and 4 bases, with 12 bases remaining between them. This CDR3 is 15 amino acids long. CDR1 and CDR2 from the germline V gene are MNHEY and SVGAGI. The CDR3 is CASSRTDTGANVLTF. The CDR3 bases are TGTGCCAGCAGTCGGACAGATACCGGGGCCAACGTCCTGACTTTC.

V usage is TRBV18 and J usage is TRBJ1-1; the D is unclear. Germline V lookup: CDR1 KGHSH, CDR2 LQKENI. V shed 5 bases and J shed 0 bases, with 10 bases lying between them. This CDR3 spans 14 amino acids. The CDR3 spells CASSAEHMNTEAFF. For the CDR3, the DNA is TGTGCCAGCTCAGCCGAGCACATGAACACTGAAGCTTTCTTT. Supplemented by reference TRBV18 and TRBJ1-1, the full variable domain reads NAGVMQNPRHLVRRRGQEARLRCSPMKGHSHVYWYRQLPEEGLKFMVYLQKENIIDESGMPKERFSAEFPKEGPSILRIQQVVRGDSAAYFCASSAEHMNTEAFFGQGTRLTVV.

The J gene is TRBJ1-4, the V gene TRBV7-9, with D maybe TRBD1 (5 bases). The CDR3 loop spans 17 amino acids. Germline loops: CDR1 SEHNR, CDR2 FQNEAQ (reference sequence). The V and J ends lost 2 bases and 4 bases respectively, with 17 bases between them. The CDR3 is CASSLRGGVEYNEKLFF. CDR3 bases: TGTGCCAGCAGCTTAAGGGGCGGGGTCGAGTATAATGAAAAACTGTTTTTT.

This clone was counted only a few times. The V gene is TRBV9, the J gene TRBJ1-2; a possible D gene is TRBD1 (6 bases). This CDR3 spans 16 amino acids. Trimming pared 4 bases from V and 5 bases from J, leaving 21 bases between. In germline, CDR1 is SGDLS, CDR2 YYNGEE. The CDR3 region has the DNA TGTGCCAGCAGCCCCGCGTCGGCGGGGGCCAGATATGGCTACACCTTC. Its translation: CASSPASAGARYGYTF. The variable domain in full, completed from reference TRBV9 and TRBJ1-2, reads DSGVTQTPKHLITATGQRVTLRCSPRSGDLSVYWYQQSLDQGLQFLIQYYNGEERAKGNILERFSAQQFPDLHSELNLSSLELGDSALYFCASSPASAGARYGYTFGSGTRLTVV.

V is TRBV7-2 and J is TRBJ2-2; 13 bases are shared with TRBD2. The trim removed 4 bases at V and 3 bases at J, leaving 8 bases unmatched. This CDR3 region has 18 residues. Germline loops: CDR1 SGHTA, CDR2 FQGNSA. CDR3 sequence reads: CASSWRTSGGIDTGELFF. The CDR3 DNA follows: TGTGCCAGCAGCTGGAGGACTAGCGGGGGAATTGACACCGGGGAGCTGTTTTTT.

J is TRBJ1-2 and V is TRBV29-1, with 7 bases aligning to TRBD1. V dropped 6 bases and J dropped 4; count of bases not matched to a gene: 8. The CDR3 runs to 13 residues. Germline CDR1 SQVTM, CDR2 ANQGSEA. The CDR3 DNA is TGCAGCGTCGCTTCACAGGGGATCTATGGCTACACCTTC. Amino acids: CSVASQGIYGYTF.